What follows describes a single T cell receptor beta chain. There are 15 residues in the CDR3. V gave up 1 base and J gave up 4 bases; unmatched junction bases: 5. Per germline, CDR1 MNHEY and CDR2 SVGAGI. The sample comes from a study of T cell changes during pregnancy in multiple sclerosis. Repertoires were generated with immunoSEQ multiplex PCR, while TCRdb's copy carries only in-frame clones and drops some. Counted here are more than 55,000 clones, approximately 90% occurring once; the ten biggest clones make up around 3.5%. The chain has TRBV6-5 and TRBJ2-7, with 9 bases matching TRBD2. The source is a female donor in good health, enrolled as a control in a pregnancy study. This sample comprised peripheral blood, obtained after pregnancy. The CDR3 DNA reads TGTGCCAGCAGTTACTTGCGGGGGGGGTATTACGAGCAGTACTTC. Residues: CASSYLRGGYYEQYF.